The clone carrying this TCR beta chain occurred many times. The antigen is undetermined. For the second PCR, which ran for about 7 to 11 cycles, a sample-barcoded 5' primer and a J-beta primer mix were used. All samples yielded 2.5 million or more CDR3-containing paired-end reads. TCRdb re-called the 5' RACE reads with MiXCR, one entry per CDR3 protein. The table includes about 640,000 distinct CDR3 sequences, approximately 50% detected once. CDR1 and CDR2 (germline): MGHDK, SYGVNS. The V gene lost 2 bases and the J gene lost 4 bases, with 9 bases spanning the gap. There are 13 residues in the CDR3. This sample was included in a study of blood T cells in healthy people across ages. Across the study: Template switching captured about one barcoded beta molecule per two T cells.

Notes on the study in general: Considered underestimates were the diversity estimates obtained from one million T cells.

This clonotype originated in a man aged 55 to 69 in good health. The chain has TRBV25-1 and TRBJ2-7; maybe TRBD1 (5 bases). The specimen was blood. CDR3 loop: CASSEQGRYEQYF. The CDR3 nucleotides read TGTGCCAGCAGTGAACAGGGAAGGTACGAGCAGTACTTC.